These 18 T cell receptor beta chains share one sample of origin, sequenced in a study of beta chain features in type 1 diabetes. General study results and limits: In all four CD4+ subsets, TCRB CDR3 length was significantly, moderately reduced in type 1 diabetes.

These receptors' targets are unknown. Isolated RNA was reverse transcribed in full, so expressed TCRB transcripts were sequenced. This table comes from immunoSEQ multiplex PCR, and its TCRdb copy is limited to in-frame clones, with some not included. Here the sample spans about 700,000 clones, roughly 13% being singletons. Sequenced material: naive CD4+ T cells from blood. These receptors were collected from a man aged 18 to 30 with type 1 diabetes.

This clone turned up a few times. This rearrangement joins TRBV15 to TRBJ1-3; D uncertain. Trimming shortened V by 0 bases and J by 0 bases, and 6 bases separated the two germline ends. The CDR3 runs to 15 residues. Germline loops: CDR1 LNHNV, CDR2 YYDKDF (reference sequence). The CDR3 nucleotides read TGTGCCACCAGCAGAGATCAGGTCTCTGGAAACACCATATATTTT. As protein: CATSRDQVSGNTIYF.

The CDR3 DNA follows: TGTGCCAGCAGTTACGGTATCGGTGCGGAACCCTACGAGCAGTACTTC. Its protein is CASSYGIGAEPYEQYF. The chain employs TRBV6-5 and TRBJ2-7; D ambiguous. V was trimmed by 2 bases and J by 2 bases, leaving 16 bases between them. The CDR3 consists of 16 residues. The V gene's germline CDR1 is MNHEY and CDR2 SVGAGI.

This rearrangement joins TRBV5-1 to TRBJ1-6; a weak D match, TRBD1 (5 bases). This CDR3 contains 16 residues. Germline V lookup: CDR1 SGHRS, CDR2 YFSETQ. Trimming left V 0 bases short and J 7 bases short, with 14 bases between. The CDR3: CASSLEGPTSNSPLHF. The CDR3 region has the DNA TGCGCCAGCAGCTTGGAGGGACCGACATCAAATTCACCCCTCCACTTT.

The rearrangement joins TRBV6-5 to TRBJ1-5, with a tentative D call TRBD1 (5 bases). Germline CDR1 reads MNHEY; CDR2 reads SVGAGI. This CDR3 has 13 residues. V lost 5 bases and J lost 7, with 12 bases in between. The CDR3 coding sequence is TGTGCCAGCAGTACGGGACGAATACAGCCCCAGCATTTT. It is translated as CASSTGRIQPQHF.

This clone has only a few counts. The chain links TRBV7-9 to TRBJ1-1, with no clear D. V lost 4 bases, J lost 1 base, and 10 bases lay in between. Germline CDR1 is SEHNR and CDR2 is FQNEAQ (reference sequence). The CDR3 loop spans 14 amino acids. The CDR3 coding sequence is TGTGCCAGCAGCTCCAAACTGGCGAACACTGAAGCTTTCTTT. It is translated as CASSSKLANTEAFF.

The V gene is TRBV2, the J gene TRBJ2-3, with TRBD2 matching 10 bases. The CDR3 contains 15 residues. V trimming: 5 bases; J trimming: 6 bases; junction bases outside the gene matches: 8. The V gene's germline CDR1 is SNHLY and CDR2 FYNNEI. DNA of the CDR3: TGTGCCAGCAGTCTCTTCTCTAGCGGGGGTGATACGCAGTATTTT. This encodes CASSLFSSGGDTQYF. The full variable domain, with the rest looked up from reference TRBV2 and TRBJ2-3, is EPEVTQTPSHQVTQMGQEVILRCVPISNHLYFYWYRQILGQKVEFLVSFYNNEISEKSEIFDDQFSVERPDGSNFTLKIRSTKLEDSAMYFCASSLFSSGGDTQYFGPGTRLTVL.

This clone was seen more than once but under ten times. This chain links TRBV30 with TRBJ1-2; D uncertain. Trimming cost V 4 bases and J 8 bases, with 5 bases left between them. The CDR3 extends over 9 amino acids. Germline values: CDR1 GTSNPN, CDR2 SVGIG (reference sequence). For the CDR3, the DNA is TGTGCCTGGATAGAAGGCTACACCTTC. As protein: CAWIEGYTF.

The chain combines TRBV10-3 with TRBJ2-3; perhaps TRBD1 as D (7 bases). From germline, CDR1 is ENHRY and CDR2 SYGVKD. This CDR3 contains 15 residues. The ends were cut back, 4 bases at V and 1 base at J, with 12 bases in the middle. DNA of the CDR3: TGTGCCATCAGTGGAGGGGGGACAGGCACAGATACGCAGTATTTT. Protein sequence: CAISGGGTGTDTQYF.

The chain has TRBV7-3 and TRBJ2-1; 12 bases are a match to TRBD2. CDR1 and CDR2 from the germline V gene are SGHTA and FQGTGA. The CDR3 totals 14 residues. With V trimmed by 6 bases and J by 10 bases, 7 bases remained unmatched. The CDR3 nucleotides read TGTGCCAGCAGGCGGACTAGCGGGGAGGGCGAGCAGTTCTTC. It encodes CASRRTSGEGEQFF. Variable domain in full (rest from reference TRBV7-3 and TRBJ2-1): GAGVSQTPSNKVTEKGKYVELRCDPISGHTALYWYRQSLGQGPEFLIYFQGTGAADDSGLPNDRFFAVRPEGSVSTLKIQRTERGDSAVYLCASRRTSGEGEQFFGPGTRLTVL.

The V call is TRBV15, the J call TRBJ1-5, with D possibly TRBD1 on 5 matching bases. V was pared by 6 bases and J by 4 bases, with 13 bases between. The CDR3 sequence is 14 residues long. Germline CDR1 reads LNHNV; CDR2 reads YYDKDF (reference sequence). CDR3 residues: CATSPQGLNQPQHF. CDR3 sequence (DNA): TGTGCCACCAGTCCGCAGGGATTAAATCAGCCCCAGCATTTT. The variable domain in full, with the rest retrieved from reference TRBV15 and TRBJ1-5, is DAMVIQNPRYQVTQFGKPVTLSCSQTLNHNVMYWYQQKSSQAPKLLFHYYDKDFNNEADTPDNFQSRRPNTSFCFLDIRSPGLGDTAMYLCATSPQGLNQPQHFGDGTRLSIL.

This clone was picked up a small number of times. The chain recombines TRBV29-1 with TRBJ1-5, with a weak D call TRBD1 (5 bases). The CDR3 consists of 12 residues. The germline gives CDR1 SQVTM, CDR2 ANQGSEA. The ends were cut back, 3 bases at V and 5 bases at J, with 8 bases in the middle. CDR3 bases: TGCAGCGTTGATCAGGGAGATCAGCCCCAGCATTTT. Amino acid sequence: CSVDQGDQPQHF.

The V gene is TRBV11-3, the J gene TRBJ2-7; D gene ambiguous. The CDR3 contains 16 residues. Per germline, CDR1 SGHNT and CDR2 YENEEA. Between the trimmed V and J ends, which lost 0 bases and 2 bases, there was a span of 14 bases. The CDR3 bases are TGTGCCAGCAGCTTAGATCTGGCCGAGCGCCCCTACGAGCAGTACTTC. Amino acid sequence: CASSLDLAERPYEQYF. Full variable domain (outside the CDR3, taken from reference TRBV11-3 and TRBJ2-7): EAGVVQSPRYKIIEKKQPVAFWCNPISGHNTLYWYLQNLGQGPELLIRYENEEAVDDSQLPKDRFSAERLKGVDSTLKIQPAELGDSAVYLCASSLDLAERPYEQYFGPGTRLTVT.

The chain's CDR3 is CASTRTGGIYGYTF. The CDR3 bases are TGTGCCAGCACCAGAACAGGGGGAATCTATGGCTACACCTTC. V is TRBV14 and J is TRBJ1-2; 8 positions agree with TRBD1. This CDR3 has 14 amino acids. V gave up 7 bases and J gave up 4 bases; unmatched junction bases: 8. CDR1 and CDR2 from the germline V gene are SGHDN and FVKESK. The full variable domain, its missing parts supplied by reference TRBV14 and TRBJ1-2, is EAGVTQFPSHSVIEKGQTVTLRCDPISGHDNLYWYRRVMGKEIKFLLHFVKESKQDESGMPNNRFLAERTGGTYSTLKVQPAELEDSGVYFCASTRTGGIYGYTFGSGTRLTVV.

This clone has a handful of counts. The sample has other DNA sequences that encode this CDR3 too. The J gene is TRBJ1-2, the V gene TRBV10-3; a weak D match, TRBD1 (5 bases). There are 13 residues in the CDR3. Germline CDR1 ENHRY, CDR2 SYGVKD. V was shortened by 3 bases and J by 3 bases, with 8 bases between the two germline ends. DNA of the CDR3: TGTGCCATCAGTGACCAGGGCTACTATGGCTACACCTTC. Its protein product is CAISDQGYYGYTF.

CDR3 residues: CASSGPRGGTYEQYF. The CDR3 DNA is TGTGCCAGCAGCGGCCCCCGGGGGGGGACCTACGAGCAGTACTTC. The chain has TRBV28 and TRBJ2-7, with 8 bases aligning to TRBD2. The CDR3 spans 15 residues. Germline CDR1 is MDHEN and CDR2 is SYDVKM. The V and J ends lost 6 bases and 2 bases, in that order; junction bases with no gene match: 9.

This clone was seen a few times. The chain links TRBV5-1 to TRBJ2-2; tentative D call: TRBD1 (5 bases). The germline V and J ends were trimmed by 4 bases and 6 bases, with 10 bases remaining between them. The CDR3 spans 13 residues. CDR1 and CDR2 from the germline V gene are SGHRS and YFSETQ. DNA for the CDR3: TGCGCCAGCAGCACCCGACAGTCCGGGGAGCTGTTTTTT. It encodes CASSTRQSGELFF.

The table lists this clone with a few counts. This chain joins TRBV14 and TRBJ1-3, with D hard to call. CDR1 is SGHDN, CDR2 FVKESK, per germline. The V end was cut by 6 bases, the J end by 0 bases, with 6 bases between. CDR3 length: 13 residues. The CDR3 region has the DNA TGTGCCAGCAGGGCCTCCTCTGGAAACACCATATATTTT. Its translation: CASRASSGNTIYF. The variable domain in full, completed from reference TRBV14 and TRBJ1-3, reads EAGVTQFPSHSVIEKGQTVTLRCDPISGHDNLYWYRRVMGKEIKFLLHFVKESKQDESGMPNNRFLAERTGGTYSTLKVQPAELEDSGVYFCASRASSGNTIYFGEGSWLTVV.

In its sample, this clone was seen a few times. CDR3 amino acids: CASSLAGGNEQFF. The CDR3 DNA sequence: TGTGCCAGCAGTTTAGCGGGGGGGAATGAGCAGTTCTTC. The chain recombines TRBV27 with TRBJ2-1, with 9 bases matching TRBD2. The CDR3 covers 13 residues. The germline CDR1 and CDR2 sequences are MNHEY and SMNVEV (reference sequence). Trimming removed 2 bases from V and 7 bases from J; junction bases left unmatched: 0.